These 15 T cell receptor beta chains were sequenced from one sample in a study of T cells after yellow fever vaccination (dated by TCRdb to between 2018 and 2021). The intended sense of this specimen's treatment or condition label: live attenuated yellow fever vaccine strain. Library prep was done by 5' RACE. The sequencer was an Illumina NovaSeq 6000. TCRdb reprocessed the public reads (quality trimming at Q25 with fastp, clone calling with MiXCR) and kept in-frame beta chains. Each record represents a unique CDR3 protein, reported with the most common genes and DNA among its rows. This sample gives about 300,000 distinct CDR3 sequences in total; roughly 8.7% of them show up just once. The ten largest clones add up to about 3% of the sample. This sample comprised CD4+ T cells sorted from PBMCs, obtained 5 days after the yellow fever booster vaccination. The receptor source for this set is a man in his late teens or twenties who received the YFV17D yellow fever vaccine.

This clonotype showed up just a few times. V gene TRBV7-2 combines with J gene TRBJ2-1, with a weak D call TRBD1 (6 bases). The CDR3 covers 16 residues. CDR1 is SGHTA, CDR2 FQGNSA, per germline. The V and J ends lost 3 bases and 3 bases respectively, with 15 bases between them. Written as DNA, the CDR3 is TGTGCCAGCAGCTTTTCAGGGGTACTAGGCTACAATGAGCAGTTCTTC. Translated, it gives CASSFSGVLGYNEQFF.

This clonotype was observed a few times. The chain combines TRBV27 with TRBJ1-1; 8 bases agree with TRBD1. This CDR3 has 15 amino acids. Germline V CDR1 and CDR2: MNHEY, SMNVEV (reference sequence). Trimming removed 5 bases from V and 10 bases from J; junction bases left unmatched: 15. CDR3 DNA: TGTGCCAGCAGTGATCAAGGGCTCAGGGGGCGCGGAGCTTTCTTT. Protein sequence: CASSDQGLRGRGAFF.

This clonotype was counted a few times. This chain links TRBV19 with TRBJ2-2; 7 positions match TRBD2. Germline V gene data show CDR1 as LNHDA and CDR2 as SQIVND (reference sequence). V lost 3 bases, J lost 0 bases, and 1 base stayed unmatched. CDR3 length: 15 residues. CDR3 residues: CASSMGGANTGELFF. CDR3 DNA sequence: TGTGCCAGTAGTATGGGGGGGGCGAACACCGGGGAGCTGTTTTTT.

There are many counts of this clonotype. The chain links TRBV24-1 to TRBJ2-1; possibly TRBD2 for D (6 bases). The CDR3 contains 13 residues. V lost 9 bases, J lost 7 bases, and 15 bases lay in between. Germline loops: CDR1 KGHDR, CDR2 SFDVKD. In DNA, the CDR3 is TGTGCCACCGTGGACTACCAGCGGAATGAGCAGTTCTTC. Translating gives CATVDYQRNEQFF.

This clonotype has just a few counts. This sequence joins TRBV6-2 or TRBV6-3 and TRBJ1-4; D call uncertain. Germline V lookup: CDR1 MNHEY, CDR2 SVGEGT. This CDR3 is built from 12 residues. Trimming cost V 6 bases and J 10 bases, with 12 bases left between them. The CDR3, as DNA: TGTGCCAGCAGCGCGACGGTTGGAAAACTGTTTTTT. This codes for CASSATVGKLFF.

This clonotype turned up a few times. The V gene is TRBV9, the J gene TRBJ1-1; D uncertain. V was trimmed by 0 bases and J by 0 bases, leaving 6 bases between them. CDR1 SGDLS and CDR2 YYNGEE come from the germline V gene. The CDR3 consists of 14 residues. The CDR3 loop is CASSVEALNTEAFF. The CDR3 bases are TGTGCCAGCAGCGTAGAGGCTTTGAACACTGAAGCTTTCTTT.

This clonotype has only a few counts. The rearrangement joins TRBV11-2 to TRBJ2-2; tentative D call: TRBD1 (6 bases). Deletions cut 1 base from V and 6 bases from J, with 9 bases between. Germline values: CDR1 SGHAT, CDR2 FQNNGV. The CDR3 runs 14 residues. CDR3 residues: CASSLGSGAGELFF. The CDR3 DNA is TGTGCCAGCAGCTTAGGATCAGGGGCCGGGGAGCTGTTTTTT.

The V gene is TRBV20-1, the J gene TRBJ1-5; maybe TRBD1 (5 bases). Germline V lookup: CDR1 DFQATT, CDR2 SNEGSKA (reference sequence). This CDR3 contains 15 residues. Trimming removed 6 bases from V and 5 bases from J, with 20 bases in between. The CDR3 spells CSARNLQGPYQPQHF. DNA for the CDR3: TGCAGTGCGAGGAATCTTCAGGGACCCTATCAGCCCCAGCATTTT.

This clonotype was seen many times. The V gene is TRBV6-1, the J gene TRBJ2-4; 8 bases map to TRBD2. V dropped 7 bases and J dropped 16; count of bases not matched to a gene: 15. The CDR3 extends over 13 amino acids. Germline V gene lookup returns CDR1 MNHNS and CDR2 SASEGT. CDR3 in DNA: TGTGCCAGCATGGGGGGTGTAGCGGGACCGAGTTACTTC. It specifies CASMGGVAGPSYF.

The table lists this clonotype with a few counts. The genes are TRBV6-4 and TRBJ2-3; 9 bases are shared with TRBD2. Germline CDR1 is MRHNA and CDR2 is SNTAGT. This CDR3 has 17 residues. Losses at the gene ends were 3 bases for V and 1 base for J; bases not matched to a gene: 8. The CDR3 coding sequence is TGTGCCAGCAGTGAGAACGCGGGGGGGCGAGGCACAGATACGCAGTATTTT. This sequence encodes CASSENAGGRGTDTQYF.

This clonotype appeared a few times. The chain is built from TRBV6-2 or TRBV6-3 and TRBJ2-7, with 7 bases identical to TRBD1. The germline V gene encodes CDR1 MNHEY and CDR2 SVGEGT. Unmatched junction bases numbered 7, after V lost 8 bases and J lost 0 bases. This CDR3 has 14 amino acids. The CDR3 protein is CASETGESSYEQYF. As DNA, the CDR3 is TGTGCCAGCGAAACAGGGGAGAGCTCCTACGAGCAGTACTTC.

This clonotype was seen a handful of times. The chain employs TRBV12-3 or TRBV12-4 and TRBJ1-5, with D possibly matching TRBD1 (6 bases). V lost 6 bases and J lost 5, with 11 bases in between. The CDR3 runs to 13 residues. This CDR3 reads CASSRQVYQPQHF. CDR3 nucleotide sequence: TGTGCCAGCAGCCGACAGGTTTATCAGCCCCAGCATTTT.

CDR3 residues: CASSTDREETQYF. The DNA for the CDR3 is TGTGCCAGCTCAACAGACAGAGAAGAGACCCAGTACTTC. The rearrangement joins TRBV18 to TRBJ2-5; D may be TRBD1 (5 bases). Trimming shortened V by 5 bases and J by 3 bases, and 10 bases separated the two germline ends. The CDR3 is made up of 13 amino acids. Germline V CDR1 and CDR2: KGHSH, LQKENI.

The V gene is TRBV12-3 or TRBV12-4, the J gene TRBJ1-5, with D unclear. V was clipped by 5 bases and J by 7 bases, with 18 bases between them. This CDR3 spans 15 amino acids. CDR3 sequence: CASSARPLWVQPQHF. The DNA of the CDR3 is TGTGCCAGCAGTGCCCGACCTCTTTGGGTCCAGCCCCAGCATTTT.

The V call is TRBV9, the J call TRBJ1-2; D is ambiguous. Germline lookup yields CDR1 SGDLS and CDR2 YYNGEE. The CDR3 has 14 residues. V dropped 6 bases and J dropped 8 bases, with 20 bases sitting between them. The CDR3 region is CASTLTGEGGGYTF. The CDR3 coding sequence is TGTGCCAGCACTCTAACCGGGGAGGGCGGCGGCTACACCTTC.